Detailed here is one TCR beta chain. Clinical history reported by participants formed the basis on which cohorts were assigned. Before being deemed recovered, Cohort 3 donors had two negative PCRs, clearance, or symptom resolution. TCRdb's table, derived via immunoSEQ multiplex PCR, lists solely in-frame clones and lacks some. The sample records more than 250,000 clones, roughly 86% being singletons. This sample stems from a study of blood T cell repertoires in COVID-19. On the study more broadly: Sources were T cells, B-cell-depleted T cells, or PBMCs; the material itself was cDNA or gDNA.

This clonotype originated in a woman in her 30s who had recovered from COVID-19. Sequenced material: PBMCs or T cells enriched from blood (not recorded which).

The CDR3 DNA reads as TGCGCCAGCAGCCAAGAGAGGACTAGGAGCACCGGGGAGCTGTTTTTT. Translating gives CASSQERTRSTGELFF. The chain uses TRBV4-1 and TRBJ2-2; 7 positions match TRBD2. The CDR3 is made up of 16 amino acids. Trimming cost V 0 bases and J 4 bases; bases outside gene matches: 5. Germline CDR1 reads MGHRA; CDR2 reads YSYEKL.